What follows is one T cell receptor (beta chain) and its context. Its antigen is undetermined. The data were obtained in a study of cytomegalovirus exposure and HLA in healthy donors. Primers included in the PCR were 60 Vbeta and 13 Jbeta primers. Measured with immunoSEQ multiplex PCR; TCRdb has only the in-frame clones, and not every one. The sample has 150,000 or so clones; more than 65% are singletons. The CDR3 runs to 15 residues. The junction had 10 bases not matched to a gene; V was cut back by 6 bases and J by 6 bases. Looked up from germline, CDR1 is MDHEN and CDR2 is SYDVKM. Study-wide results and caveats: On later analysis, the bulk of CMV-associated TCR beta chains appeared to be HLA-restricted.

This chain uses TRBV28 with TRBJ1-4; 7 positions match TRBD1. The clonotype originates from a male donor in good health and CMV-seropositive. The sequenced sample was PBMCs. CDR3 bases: TGTGCCAGCAGCCTGGTAGACAGGGCCTATGAAAAACTGTTTTTT. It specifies CASSLVDRAYEKLFF.